This T cell receptor (beta chain) appears in the sequencing data of a study of response to subunit inactivated influenza vaccine. J gave up 6 bases and V 8 bases, and 11 bases lay outside the gene matches. Germline V gene data show CDR1 as SQVTM and CDR2 as ANQGSEA. This CDR3 comprises 13 residues. TCRdb re-called the RT-PCR reads through MiXCR, storing one row per CDR3 protein. Among 500,000 or so distinct CDR3 sequences listed, around 9.9% were seen once. Study-wide points: There was a suggestion from the authors that each seasonal influenza vaccination recruits few new T cells.

This clonotype was counted a few times. Its antigen is unknown. The receptor comes from a man over 45 who received an inactivated influenza vaccine. The V and J genes are TRBV29-1 and TRBJ1-2; 8 positions match TRBD1. The source was PBMCs from blood, collected around seven weeks after vaccination. CDR3 amino acids: CSFDSRTGNGYTF. CDR3 coding DNA: TGCAGCTTCGATTCAAGGACAGGGAATGGCTACACCTTC.